This TCR beta chain derives from a study of T cell responses to AZD1222 COVID-19 vaccine. Assay used: immunoSEQ multiplex PCR; TCRdb lists only in-frame clones, some missing. The sample has 80,000 to 95,000 clones; around 89% are singletons. For this clone: What it binds is unknown.

The study's findings and limits: Donor demographics were predominantly white British with a female majority; clonal diversity may be underestimated.

The CDR3 sequence is 16 residues long. Germline V CDR1 and CDR2: MGHRA, YSYEKL. V lost 0 bases to trimming and J lost 4 bases, with 13 bases between them. The sample here was peripheral blood, taken on day 0 of AZD1222 vaccination. The source is an adult in good health. The chain is built from TRBV4-1 and TRBJ1-5; D remains ambiguous. The CDR3 DNA is TGCGCCAGCAGCCAAGATTGGTTAGAAAAAAATCAGCCCCAGCATTTT. It specifies CASSQDWLEKNQPQHF.